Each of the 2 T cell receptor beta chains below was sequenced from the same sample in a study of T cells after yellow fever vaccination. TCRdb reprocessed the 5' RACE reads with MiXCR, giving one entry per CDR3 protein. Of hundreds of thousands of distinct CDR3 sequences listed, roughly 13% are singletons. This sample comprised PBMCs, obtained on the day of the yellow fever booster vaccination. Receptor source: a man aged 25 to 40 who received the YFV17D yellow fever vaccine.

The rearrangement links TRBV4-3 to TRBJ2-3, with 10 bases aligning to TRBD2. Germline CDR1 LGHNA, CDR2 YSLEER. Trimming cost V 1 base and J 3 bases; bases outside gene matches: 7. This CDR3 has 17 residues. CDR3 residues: CASSQVTASGSTDTQYF. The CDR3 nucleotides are TGCGCCAGCAGCCAAGTGACCGCTAGCGGGAGTACAGATACGCAGTATTTT.

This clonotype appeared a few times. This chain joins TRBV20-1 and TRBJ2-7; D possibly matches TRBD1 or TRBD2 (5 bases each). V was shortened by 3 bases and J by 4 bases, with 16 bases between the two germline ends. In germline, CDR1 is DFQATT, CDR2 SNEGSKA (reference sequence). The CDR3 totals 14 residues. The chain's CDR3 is CSASSGPYKYEQYF. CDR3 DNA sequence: TGCAGTGCTAGCTCGGGACCGTACAAATACGAGCAGTACTTC.